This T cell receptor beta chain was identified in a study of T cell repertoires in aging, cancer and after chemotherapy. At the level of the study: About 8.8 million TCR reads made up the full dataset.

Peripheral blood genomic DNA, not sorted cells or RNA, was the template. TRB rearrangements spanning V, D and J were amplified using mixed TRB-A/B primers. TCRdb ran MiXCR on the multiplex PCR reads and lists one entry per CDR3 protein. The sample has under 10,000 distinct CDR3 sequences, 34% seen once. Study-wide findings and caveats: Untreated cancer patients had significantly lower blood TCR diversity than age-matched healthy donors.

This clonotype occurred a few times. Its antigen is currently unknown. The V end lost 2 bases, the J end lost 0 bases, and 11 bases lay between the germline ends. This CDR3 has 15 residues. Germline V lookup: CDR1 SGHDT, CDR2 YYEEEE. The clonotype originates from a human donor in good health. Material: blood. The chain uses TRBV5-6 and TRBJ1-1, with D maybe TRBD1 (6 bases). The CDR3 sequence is CASSLPGVMNTEAFF. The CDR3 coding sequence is TGTGCCAGCAGCTTACCAGGGGTGATGAACACTGAAGCTTTCTTT.